The 25 T cell receptor beta chains in this list originate from one sample, sequenced in a study of shared clonotypes between healthy human individuals. Using immunoSEQ multiplex PCR, the repertoire was profiled, and TCRdb retains in-frame clones only, with some absent. The sample has some 2,000,000 clones; around 95% are singletons. The sequencing sample was made of naive CD4+ T cells sorted from blood. The subset here: CD45RA+ positively selected. The source of these receptors is a man between 18 and 35 years old in good health.

The chain links TRBV11-2 to TRBJ1-1; D might be TRBD1 (5 bases). Germline CDR1 SGHAT, CDR2 FQNNGV. V was shortened by 3 bases and J by 0 bases, with 14 bases between the two germline ends. The CDR3 consists of 16 residues. The CDR3 DNA sequence: TGTGCCAGCAGCTTTTTTTTCATGGACATGAACACTGAAGCTTTCTTT. Amino acid sequence: CASSFFFMDMNTEAFF.

With respect to this clone: The sample holds other DNA sequences that translate to the same CDR3. V and J are TRBV5-1 and TRBJ2-2; tentatively, D is TRBD2 (5 bases). The CDR3 runs 16 residues. Germline V gene data show CDR1 as SGHRS and CDR2 as YFSETQ. V dropped 0 bases and J dropped 1 base, with 10 bases sitting between them. As DNA, the CDR3 is TGCGCCAGCAGCTTGGGGGCGAGCGGGAACACCGGGGAGCTGTTTTTT. Translation gives CASSLGASGNTGELFF. Combining the CDR3 with reference TRBV5-1 and TRBJ2-2 gives the whole variable domain KAGVTQTPRYLIKTRGQQVTLSCSPISGHRSVSWYQQTPGQGLQFLFEYFSETQRNKGNFPGRFSGRQFSNSRSEMNVSTLELGDSALYLCASSLGASGNTGELFFGEGSRLTVL.

This clone has ten or more counts. J is TRBJ1-2 and V is TRBV30, with D uncertain. This CDR3 comprises 14 residues. The germline gives CDR1 GTSNPN, CDR2 SVGIG (reference sequence). V was trimmed by 1 base and J by 2 bases, leaving 11 bases between them. In nucleotides, the CDR3 is TGTGCCTGGAGTGGGCAGAGGGAAAACTATGGCTACACCTTC. Amino acids: CAWSGQRENYGYTF.

The V call is TRBV5-1, the J call TRBJ2-3; the D call may be TRBD1 or TRBD2 (7 bases each). The CDR3 spans 14 residues. Looked up from germline, CDR1 is SGHRS and CDR2 is YFSETQ. The V gene lost 9 bases and the J gene lost 0 bases, with 14 bases spanning the gap. The CDR3 DNA sequence: TGCGCCACCGCCAGGGGGGGAAGCACAGATACGCAGTATTTT. Translated, it gives CATARGGSTDTQYF.

V usage is TRBV6-5 and J usage is TRBJ1-2, with 11 bases lining up with TRBD1. V shed 2 bases, J shed 8 bases, and the junction held 4 bases outside the gene matches. The CDR3 consists of 14 residues. Per germline, CDR1 MNHEY and CDR2 SVGAGI. The CDR3 nucleotides read TGTGCCAGCAGTTACCGAGGGACAGGGGGAGGCTACACCTTC. This sequence encodes CASSYRGTGGGYTF.

This clone was recorded only once. Other DNA sequences of this sample code for an identical CDR3. The rearrangement uses TRBV6-1 and TRBJ1-2; 9 bases map to TRBD1. CDR1 is MNHNS, CDR2 SASEGT, per germline. The J segment lost 4 bases and the V segment lost 6 bases, leaving 6 bases of the junction unmatched. CDR3 length: 14 amino acids. CDR3 DNA: TGTGCCAGCAGCGAAACAGGGGGCGGCTATGGCTACACCTTC. This encodes CASSETGGGYGYTF.

The V gene is TRBV25-1, the J gene TRBJ2-2; perhaps TRBD2 as D (5 bases). The CDR3 has 15 residues. CDR1 and CDR2 (germline): MGHDK, SYGVNS. V lost 4 bases, J lost 4 bases, and 13 bases lay in between. The CDR3: CASSVAGGGTGELFF. Written as DNA, the CDR3 is TGTGCCAGCAGTGTGGCGGGCGGTGGCACCGGGGAGCTGTTTTTT. Full variable domain (rest looked up from reference TRBV25-1 and TRBJ2-2): EADIYQTPRYLVIGTGKKITLECSQTMGHDKMYWYQQDPGMELHLIHYSYGVNSTEKGDLSSESTVSRIRTEHFPLTLESARPSHTSQYLCASSVAGGGTGELFFGEGSRLTVL.

This chain links TRBV7-8 with TRBJ1-4, with no clear D. Germline V gene data show CDR1 as SGHVS and CDR2 as FQNEAQ. The CDR3 runs 14 residues. The V end lost 1 base, the J end lost 6 bases, and 9 bases lay between the germline ends. CDR3: CASSLEETDEKLFF. The CDR3 DNA reads TGTGCCAGCAGCTTAGAGGAGACCGATGAAAAACTGTTTTTT.

CDR3 DNA: TGTGCCAGCAGTGGGATAGGACAGGGATTCTCTGGAAACACCATATATTTT. Translating gives CASSGIGQGFSGNTIYF. The chain links TRBV25-1 to TRBJ1-3; the match to TRBD1 covers 8 bases. Losses at the gene ends were 4 bases for V and 0 bases for J; bases not matched to a gene: 8. From germline, CDR1 is MGHDK and CDR2 SYGVNS. The CDR3 loop spans 17 amino acids.

This sequence joins TRBV2 and TRBJ2-5, with D possibly TRBD1 on 6 matching bases. This CDR3 is built from 14 residues. Trimming removed 7 bases from V and 5 bases from J, with 17 bases in between. The germline V gene has CDR1 SNHLY and CDR2 FYNNEI. The CDR3 spells CASILEQGSETQYF. CDR3 coding DNA: TGTGCCAGCATCCTCGAACAGGGAAGTGAGACCCAGTACTTC.

The rearrangement uses TRBV7-8 and TRBJ1-5; tentative D call: TRBD1 (6 bases). CDR3 length equals 18 residues. The V and J ends lost 2 bases and 7 bases respectively, with 24 bases between them. Germline lookup yields CDR1 SGHVS and CDR2 FQNEAQ. The CDR3 DNA reads as TGTGCCAGCAGCTTAAGTGGGGACAAAGTCTCCCATCGGCAGCCCCAGCATTTT. Its protein is CASSLSGDKVSHRQPQHF.

The rearrangement uses TRBV30 and TRBJ1-3, with 9 bases lining up with TRBD1. CDR3 length equals 15 residues. Unmatched junction bases numbered 11, after V lost 7 bases and J lost 4 bases. The germline V gene has CDR1 GTSNPN and CDR2 SVGIG (reference sequence). CDR3 loop: CASHGTGSTGNTIYF. The CDR3 DNA is TGTGCCTCCCATGGGACAGGGAGTACAGGAAACACCATATATTTT.

This clone has just one count. The gene calls are TRBV18 and TRBJ2-1, with 7 positions matching TRBD1. From germline, CDR1 is KGHSH and CDR2 LQKENI. The J segment lost 8 bases and the V segment lost 2 bases, leaving 12 bases of the junction unmatched. This CDR3 is 16 amino acids long. The CDR3: CASSPKTGDPPDEQFF. The CDR3 DNA follows: TGTGCCAGCTCACCAAAAACAGGGGACCCCCCCGATGAGCAGTTCTTC. Looking up the rest from reference TRBV18 and TRBJ2-1 gives the full variable domain: NAGVMQNPRHLVRRRGQEARLRCSPMKGHSHVYWYRQLPEEGLKFMVYLQKENIIDESGMPKERFSAEFPKEGPSILRIQQVVRGDSAAYFCASSPKTGDPPDEQFFGPGTRLTVL.

The chain carries TRBV18 and TRBJ2-5; D may be TRBD2 (5 bases). This CDR3 region has 14 residues. V was shortened by 4 bases and J by 0 bases, with 9 bases between the two germline ends. Germline assignment: CDR1 KGHSH and CDR2 LQKENI. CDR3 DNA sequence: TGTGCCAGCTCACGAGGGATCAACCAAGAGACCCAGTACTTC. Amino acid sequence: CASSRGINQETQYF.

This clone was counted ten times or more. The chain links TRBV29-1 to TRBJ2-7; either TRBD1 or TRBD2 may fit D (6 bases each). V was clipped by 3 bases and J by 6 bases, with 18 bases between them. Germline CDR1 and CDR2: SQVTM and ANQGSEA. The CDR3 is 14 amino acids. The CDR3 sequence is CSVDKQVRGGEQYF. Here the CDR3 DNA reads TGCAGCGTTGACAAACAGGTCAGGGGAGGCGAGCAGTACTTC.

The chain links TRBV6-5 to TRBJ1-1; 8 bases are a match to TRBD1. With V trimmed by 5 bases and J by 10 bases, 3 bases remained unmatched. The CDR3 runs 11 residues. Germline CDR1 reads MNHEY; CDR2 reads SVGAGI. The CDR3, as DNA: TGTGCCAGCAGTACCGGACAGGGAGCTTTCTTT. This translates into CASSTGQGAFF.

The gene calls are TRBV19 and TRBJ2-4; 8 nucleotides line up with TRBD1. The germline gives CDR1 LNHDA, CDR2 SQIVND (reference sequence). The CDR3 extends over 14 amino acids. V dropped 7 bases and J dropped 10; count of bases not matched to a gene: 12. The CDR3 DNA follows: TGTGCCAGTAAAGCCTTGACAGGGGACCTAATTCAGTACTTC. Translation: CASKALTGDLIQYF.

The V and J genes are TRBV10-3 and TRBJ1-5; 9 nucleotides match TRBD1. Germline V gene lookup returns CDR1 ENHRY and CDR2 SYGVKD. Germline trimming cut 2 bases from V and 2 bases from J; bases unmatched to any gene: 1. This CDR3 comprises 15 residues. This CDR3 is CAISERQGGNQPQHF. The CDR3 coding sequence is TGTGCCATCAGTGAGCGACAGGGGGGCAATCAGCCCCAGCATTTT.

This sequence joins TRBV6-1 and TRBJ1-5; possible D gene TRBD1, 5 bases. The CDR3 length is 17 residues. Trimming left V 1 base short and J 1 base short, with 14 bases between. Germline V gene sequence: CDR1 MNHNS, CDR2 SASEGT. CDR3 residues: CASSEGPGPRSNQPQHF. The CDR3 nucleotides read TGTGCCAGCAGTGAAGGCCCGGGACCAAGAAGCAATCAGCCCCAGCATTTT.

V gene TRBV6-6 combines with J gene TRBJ2-2; no firm D call. This CDR3 is 15 amino acids long. Germline V lookup: CDR1 MNHNY, CDR2 SVGAGI (reference sequence). V lost 5 bases and J 5 bases, leaving 15 bases between the germline ends. In DNA, the CDR3 is TGTGCCAGCAGTACCGGGTCCCCGGGTACCGGGGAGCTGTTTTTT. It specifies CASSTGSPGTGELFF.

This clone is a singleton in its sample. The chain couples TRBV28 to TRBJ1-5; TRBD1 matches 9 bases. Germline V gene data show CDR1 as MDHEN and CDR2 as SYDVKM. V was clipped by 3 bases and J by 2 bases; unmatched bases: 20. CDR3 length: 21 amino acids. CDR3 sequence (DNA): TGTGCCAGCAGTTTTGGGGCCTTAGGACAGGGGATTGGTGCGGGCAATCAGCCCCAGCATTTT. Translated, it gives CASSFGALGQGIGAGNQPQHF.

This clone appeared once. The rearrangement links TRBV7-2 to TRBJ2-5; 9 bases line up with TRBD1. This CDR3 region has 15 residues. The J segment lost 4 bases and the V segment lost 4 bases, leaving 7 bases of the junction unmatched. Germline V gene data show CDR1 as SGHTA and CDR2 as FQGNSA. The chain's CDR3 is CASSSGTGKGETQYF. The CDR3 DNA sequence: TGTGCCAGCAGCTCGGGGACAGGGAAAGGAGAGACCCAGTACTTC. Full variable domain (outside the CDR3, taken from reference TRBV7-2 and TRBJ2-5): GAGVSQSPSNKVTEKGKDVELRCDPISGHTALYWYRQSLGQGLEFLIYFQGNSAPDKSGLPSDRFSAERTGGSVSTLTIQRTQQEDSAVYLCASSSGTGKGETQYFGPGTRLLVL.

This rearrangement joins TRBV30 to TRBJ1-5, with D possibly being TRBD1 (6 bases). The CDR3 totals 13 residues. The V gene's germline CDR1 is GTSNPN and CDR2 SVGIG (reference sequence). Trimming took off 2 bases at V and 7 bases at J, with 12 bases between the two ends. The CDR3 DNA follows: TGTGCCTGGAGTCCGGGGGCTTGGCAGCCCCAGCATTTT. Translation gives CAWSPGAWQPQHF.

This rearrangement joins TRBV30 to TRBJ1-2; 7 bases map to TRBD1. Trimming at V came to 5 bases and at J to 5 bases, leaving 8 bases not matched to a gene. The CDR3 is 13 residues long. The germline gives CDR1 GTSNPN, CDR2 SVGIG (reference sequence). Here the CDR3 reads CAWRSTGDYGYTF. The DNA of the CDR3 is TGTGCCTGGCGATCTACAGGGGATTATGGCTACACCTTC.

This chain connects TRBV7-2 to TRBJ1-2, with 9 bases fitting TRBD1. The CDR3 runs 13 residues. The V gene end was trimmed by 7 bases and the J gene end by 8 bases; junction bases not matched to a gene: 8. Germline CDR1 reads SGHTA; CDR2 reads FQGNSA. The CDR3 region has the DNA TGTGCCAGCACCATAACAGGGGGCGTGGGCTACACCTTC. This sequence encodes CASTITGGVGYTF.